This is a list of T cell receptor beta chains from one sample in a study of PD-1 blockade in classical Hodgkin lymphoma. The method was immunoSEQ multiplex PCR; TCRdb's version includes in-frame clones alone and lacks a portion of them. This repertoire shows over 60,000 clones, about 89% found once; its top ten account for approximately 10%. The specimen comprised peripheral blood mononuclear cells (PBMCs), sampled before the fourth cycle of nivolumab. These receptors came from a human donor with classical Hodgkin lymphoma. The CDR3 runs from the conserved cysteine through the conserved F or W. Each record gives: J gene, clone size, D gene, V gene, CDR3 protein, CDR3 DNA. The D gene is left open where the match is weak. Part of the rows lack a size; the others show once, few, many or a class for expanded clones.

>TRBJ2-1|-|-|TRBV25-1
CAFISGNSYNEQFF
TGTGCCTTTATTAGTGGAAACTCCTACAATGAGCAGTTCTTC
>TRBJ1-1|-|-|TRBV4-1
CASSLYPTSNTEAFF
TGCGCCAGCAGCCTATATCCCACTTCGAACACTGAAGCTTTCTTT
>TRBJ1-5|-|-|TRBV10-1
CASSVGRDQPQHF
TGCGCCAGCAGTGTGGGAAGGGATCAGCCCCAGCATTTT
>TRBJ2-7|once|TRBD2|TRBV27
CASSLIGSGGPYEQYF
TGTGCCAGCAGTTTAATCGGTAGCGGGGGGCCCTACGAGCAGTACTTC
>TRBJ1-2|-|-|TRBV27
CASRLLRGDGYTF
TGTGCCAGCAGACTCCTTAGGGGGGATGGCTACACCTTC
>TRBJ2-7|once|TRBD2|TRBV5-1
CASSFIAGDSYEQYF
TGCGCCAGCAGCTTTATAGCGGGGGATTCCTACGAGCAGTACTTC
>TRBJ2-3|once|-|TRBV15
CATRDTGWAPTDTQYF
TGTGCCACCAGGGACACCGGGTGGGCTCCCACAGATACGCAGTATTTT
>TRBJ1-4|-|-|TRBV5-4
CASSQAGTNEKLFF
TGTGCCAGCAGCCAGGCGGGAACTAATGAAAAACTGTTTTTT
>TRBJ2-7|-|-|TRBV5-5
CASSLWAADEQYF
TGTGCCAGCAGCTTGTGGGCAGCTGACGAGCAGTACTTC
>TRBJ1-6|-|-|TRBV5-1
CASSLGLRANNSPLHF
TGCGCCAGCAGCTTAGGGCTCCGAGCGAATAATTCACCCCTCCACTTT
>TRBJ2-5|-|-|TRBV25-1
CASSEYPFLSVRGETQYF
TGTGCCAGCAGTGAATATCCTTTCCTCTCAGTCCGGGGGGAGACCCAGTACTTC
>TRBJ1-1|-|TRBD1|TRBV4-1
CASSHPGGTMNTEAFF
TGCGCCAGCAGCCACCCAGGGGGCACAATGAACACTGAAGCTTTCTTT
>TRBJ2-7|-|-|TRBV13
CASSRSGTATYEQYF
TGTGCCAGCAGCCGGTCCGGGACTGCTACCTACGAGCAGTACTTC
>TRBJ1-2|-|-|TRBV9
CASSVSSGQNYGYTF
TGTGCCAGCAGCGTATCGTCCGGGCAGAACTATGGCTACACCTTC
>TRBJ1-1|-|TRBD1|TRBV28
CASTRTGWGEAFF
TGTGCCAGCACCAGGACAGGGTGGGGTGAAGCTTTCTTT
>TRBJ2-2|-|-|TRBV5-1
CASSPGNTGELFF
TGCGCCAGCAGCCCAGGGAACACCGGGGAGCTGTTTTTT
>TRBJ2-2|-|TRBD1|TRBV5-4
CASSPQGSNTGELFF
TGTGCCAGCAGCCCACAGGGGTCGAACACCGGGGAGCTGTTTTTT
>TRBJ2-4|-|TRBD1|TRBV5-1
CASSLLGTEKNIQYF
TGCGCCAGCAGCTTGCTTGGGACAGAGAAAAACATTCAGTACTTC
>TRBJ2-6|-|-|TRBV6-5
CASSYEISGANVLTF
TGTGCCAGCAGTTACGAGATCTCTGGGGCCAACGTCCTGACTTTC
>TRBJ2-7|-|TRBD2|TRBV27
CASSPAGAYEQYF
TGTGCCAGCTCCCCAGCGGGGGCCTACGAGCAGTACTTC
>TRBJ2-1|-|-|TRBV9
CASSASAGSYNEQFF
TGTGCCAGCAGCGCCTCCGCAGGTTCCTACAATGAGCAGTTCTTC
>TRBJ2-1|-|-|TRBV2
CASSGRYNEQFF
TGTGCCAGCAGTGGCAGATACAATGAGCAGTTCTTC
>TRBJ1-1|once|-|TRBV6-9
CASSYSSRGLFDQGAFF
TGTGCCAGCAGTTATTCGAGCAGGGGTCTATTCGACCAAGGAGCTTTCTTT
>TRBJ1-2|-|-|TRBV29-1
CSVEWGGGDGYTF
TGCAGCGTTGAGTGGGGGGGAGGAGATGGCTACACCTTC
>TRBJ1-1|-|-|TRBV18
CASSPAPDLNTEAFF
TGTGCCAGCTCACCCGCGCCAGATTTGAACACTGAAGCTTTCTTT
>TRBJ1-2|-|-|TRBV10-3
CAITDRTSNYGYTF
TGTGCCATCACCGACAGGACTTCGAACTATGGCTACACCTTC
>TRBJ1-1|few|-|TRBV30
CAWSGGMNTEAFF
TGTGCCTGGAGTGGAGGGATGAACACTGAAGCTTTCTTT
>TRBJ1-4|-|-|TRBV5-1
CASSLAGGQGSEKLFF
TGCGCCAGCAGCTTGGCGGGCGGTCAGGGAAGCGAAAAACTGTTTTTT
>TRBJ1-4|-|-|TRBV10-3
CAALGGPGKLFF
TGTGCCGCACTCGGGGGGCCGGGAAAACTGTTTTTT
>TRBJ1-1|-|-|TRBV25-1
CASSDSGPNTEAFF
TGTGCCAGCAGTGATTCCGGCCCGAACACTGAAGCTTTCTTT
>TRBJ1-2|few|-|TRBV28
CASSLAQNYGYTF
TGTGCCAGCAGTTTAGCACAGAACTATGGCTACACCTTC